The clone carrying this TCR beta chain was picked up many times. Its specificity is unknown. During construction of the library, unique molecular identifiers were attached to individual cDNA molecules for quantitative, reproducible TCR counting. One entry per CDR3 protein, called by TCRdb with MiXCR from the RACE reads. The sample has 65,000 to 95,000 distinct CDR3 sequences, about 6.6% seen once; the top ten hold 1% to 1.5%. Specified time point: patch test 2, 6 weeks after DPC sensitization. Treatment of the sample: therapeutic diphenylcyclopropenone sensitization with weekly scalp DPC. At every patch-test visit, blood was drawn before the patch test was applied. This CDR3 has 13 residues. V lost 2 bases, J lost 3 bases, and 8 bases lay in between. Germline V gene lookup returns CDR1 ENHRY and CDR2 SYGVKD. This entry comes from a study of human T cells and chemical hapten exposure. As for the study in general: Diphenylcyclopropenone doses were given weekly to the scalps of patients across the roughly 23-week study. Findings and caveats of the study: Against controls, expanded TCRs gave rise to significantly more large CDR3 similarity clusters.

The source material was whole blood, sampled in connection with sensitization to the hapten diphenylcyclopropenone (DPC). The clonotype originates from a woman aged 30 to 39 with alopecia areata. Some clones in this sample may be carry-over from other donors' samples. The chain is built from TRBV10-3 and TRBJ2-7; D gene ambiguous. CDR3 loop: CAISESGNYEQYF. CDR3 coding DNA: TGTGCCATCAGTGAGAGTGGAAACTACGAGCAGTACTTC.